What follows are 21 T cell receptor beta chains derived from one specimen sequenced in a study of blood T cell repertoires in COVID-19. Using immunoSEQ multiplex PCR, the repertoire was profiled, and TCRdb retains in-frame clones only, with some absent. This table has 140,000 to 150,000 clones, around 86% appearing once. Sample: peripheral blood. Receptors originate from a man older than 75 with acute or convalescent COVID-19.

The chain is built from TRBV28 and TRBJ1-2; 8 positions match TRBD1. The germline V gene encodes CDR1 MDHEN and CDR2 SYDVKM. The CDR3 has 14 amino acids. V shed 3 bases, J shed 8 bases, and the junction held 8 bases outside the gene matches. As DNA, the CDR3 is TGTGCCAGCAGTTTTCATCAGGGGGCTGCCGGCTACACCTTC. Its protein is CASSFHQGAAGYTF.

J is TRBJ2-3 and V is TRBV19, with 7 bases aligning to TRBD1. V lost 6 bases and J lost 2; bases outside the gene matches: 5. Germline assignment: CDR1 LNHDA and CDR2 SQIVND (reference sequence). The CDR3 covers 14 residues. The CDR3 DNA follows: TGTGCCAGTAGCCCTGGGACAGCCACAGATACGCAGTATTTT. Protein: CASSPGTATDTQYF.

The J gene is TRBJ1-5, the V gene TRBV6-6; D is ambiguous. Germline V CDR1 and CDR2: MNHNY, SVGAGI (reference sequence). V was pared by 0 bases and J by 12 bases, with 9 bases between. CDR3 length equals 12 residues. As DNA, the CDR3 is TGTGCCAGCAGTTACTCGGCAGGAGGCCAGCATTTT. Amino acids: CASSYSAGGQHF.

The gene calls are TRBV3-1 (or the pseudogene TRBV3-2) and TRBJ2-5; 9 nucleotides agree with TRBD2. The CDR3 has 15 residues. CDR1 and CDR2 from the germline V gene are LGHDT and YNNKEL (reference sequence). Trimming took 1 base from V and 1 from J; bases not matched to a gene: 1. CDR3 nucleotides: TGTGCCAGCAGCCAAGGCGGGGGGGGCCAAGAGACCCAGTACTTC. Protein sequence: CASSQGGGGQETQYF.

The chain has TRBV4-2 and TRBJ2-1, with TRBD1 matching over 9 bases. The CDR3 has 16 amino acids. The trim removed 0 bases at V and 7 bases at J, leaving 7 bases unmatched. Germline V gene sequence: CDR1 LGHNA, CDR2 YNFKEQ. The CDR3: CASSQERGTGRNEQFF. CDR3 DNA: TGTGCCAGCAGCCAAGAGCGTGGGACAGGGCGGAATGAGCAGTTCTTC.

This chain uses TRBV6-6 with TRBJ2-3; 7 bases match TRBD2. V gave up 4 bases and J gave up 11 bases; unmatched junction bases: 6. Germline CDR1 MNHNY, CDR2 SVGAGI (reference sequence). CDR3 size: 12 residues. CDR3 in DNA: TGTGCCAGCAGTTTACTAGCGATCTTGCAGTATTTT. Translated, it gives CASSLLAILQYF.

The rearrangement joins TRBV9 to TRBJ1-4; possible D gene TRBD1, 6 bases. The CDR3 contains 15 residues. Per the germline V gene, CDR1 is SGDLS and CDR2 is YYNGEE. The germline V and J ends were trimmed by 4 bases and 0 bases, with 10 bases remaining between them. The CDR3 coding sequence is TGTGCCAGCAGCCCCACAGGGACAACTAATGAAAAACTGTTTTTT. Protein sequence: CASSPTGTTNEKLFF.

The genes are TRBV24-1 and TRBJ2-5, with TRBD2 as a possible D gene (5 bases). CDR1 and CDR2 (germline): KGHDR, SFDVKD. V dropped 4 bases and J dropped 0 bases, with 8 bases sitting between them. This CDR3 region has 14 residues. The chain's CDR3 is CATSESGDQETQYF. In DNA form, the CDR3 reads TGTGCCACCAGTGAGTCCGGGGACCAAGAGACCCAGTACTTC.

The rearrangement links TRBV5-4 to TRBJ1-2; TRBD1 might be the D (6 bases). The CDR3 has 15 residues. Germline lookup yields CDR1 SGHNT and CDR2 YYREEE (reference sequence). Trimming shortened V by 0 bases and J by 3 bases, and 12 bases separated the two germline ends. CDR3 sequence: CASSLGWGQDYGYTF. The CDR3 DNA reads as TGTGCCAGCAGCTTGGGTTGGGGGCAGGACTATGGCTACACCTTC.

The chain links TRBV7-8 to TRBJ1-2; D is possibly TRBD1 (5 bases). The CDR3 covers 17 residues. Germline lookup yields CDR1 SGHVS and CDR2 FQNEAQ. Trimming removed 2 bases from V and 4 bases from J, with 20 bases in between. Here the CDR3 reads CASSLYRTKQYSYGYTF. The CDR3 nucleotides are TGTGCCAGCAGCTTATATCGGACAAAACAGTACTCCTATGGCTACACCTTC. Filled out from reference TRBV7-8 and TRBJ1-2, the complete variable domain reads GAGVSQSPRYKVAKRGQDVALRCDPISGHVSLFWYQQALGQGPEFLTYFQNEAQLDKSGLPSDRFFAERPEGSVSTLKIQRTQQEDSAVYLCASSLYRTKQYSYGYTFGSGTRLTVV.

This chain connects TRBV7-9 to TRBJ2-3; TRBD2 might be the D (6 bases). V was pared by 5 bases and J by 6 bases, with 15 bases between. Germline V lookup: CDR1 SEHNR, CDR2 FQNEAQ (reference sequence). The CDR3 spans 14 residues. The CDR3 is CASSRRLDSDTQYF. The CDR3 DNA follows: TGTGCCAGCAGCAGGAGACTAGATAGTGATACGCAGTATTTT.

The V gene is TRBV28, the J gene TRBJ2-3; 13 bases match TRBD2. This CDR3 is 16 amino acids long. Trimming at V came to 7 bases and at J to 3 bases, leaving 7 bases not matched to a gene. Germline CDR1 is MDHEN and CDR2 is SYDVKM. The CDR3 here is CASKGLAGLRTDTQYF. Here the CDR3 DNA reads TGTGCCAGCAAGGGACTAGCGGGATTAAGGACAGATACGCAGTATTTT. The complete variable domain, with remaining parts taken from reference TRBV28 and TRBJ2-3, reads DVKVTQSSRYLVKRTGEKVFLECVQDMDHENMFWYRQDPGLGLRLIYFSYDVKMKEKGDIPEGYSVSREKKERFSLILESASTNQTSMYLCASKGLAGLRTDTQYFGPGTRLTVL.

The chain is built from TRBV27 and TRBJ1-4; 7 bases map to TRBD1. The CDR3 loop spans 18 amino acids. Losses at the gene ends were 4 bases for V and 0 bases for J; bases not matched to a gene: 11. The germline V gene has CDR1 MNHEY and CDR2 SMNVEV (reference sequence). The CDR3 sequence: CASSSLAGGSPTNEKLFF. CDR3 bases: TGTGCCAGCAGTTCCCTGGCAGGGGGGTCTCCAACTAATGAAAAACTGTTTTTT.

This rearrangement joins TRBV30 to TRBJ1-5; D is ambiguous. The germline V gene encodes CDR1 GTSNPN and CDR2 SVGIG (reference sequence). The CDR3 sequence is 13 residues long. V lost 3 bases and J lost 4, with 10 bases in between. The CDR3 DNA reads TGTGCCTGGAGGAGGGATGGAAATCAGCCCCAGCATTTT. Amino acid sequence: CAWRRDGNQPQHF.

The rearrangement uses TRBV7-2 and TRBJ1-3; 9 positions agree with TRBD1. Germline-derived CDR1 and CDR2 are SGHTA and FQGNSA. V shed 0 bases and J 4 bases; nucleotides not matched to a gene: 4. The CDR3 is 16 residues long. CDR3 bases: TGTGCCAGCAGCTTAGCTTCCGGGACAGGGGGAAACACCATATATTTT. It specifies CASSLASGTGGNTIYF.

The chain employs TRBV6-5 and TRBJ2-7; D possibly corresponds to TRBD1 (7 bases). Trimming took 11 bases from V and 6 from J, leaving 20 bases between them. CDR1 and CDR2 from the germline V gene are MNHEY and SVGAGI. There are 13 residues in the CDR3. The CDR3 reads CAAIGGGRGEQYF. The DNA for the CDR3 is TGTGCCGCAATAGGAGGGGGCCGCGGCGAGCAGTACTTC.

The chain couples TRBV2 to TRBJ1-4; tentative D call: TRBD1 (5 bases). The V gene lost 1 base and the J gene lost 3 bases, with 12 bases spanning the gap. CDR1 and CDR2 from the germline V gene are SNHLY and FYNNEI. CDR3 length equals 16 residues. The CDR3 protein is CASSEGMEGPNEKLFF. For the CDR3, the DNA is TGTGCCAGCAGTGAAGGTATGGAGGGGCCTAATGAAAAACTGTTTTTT.

This chain joins TRBV18 and TRBJ1-6; unclear D gene. Per germline, CDR1 KGHSH and CDR2 LQKENI. The CDR3 runs to 17 residues. V was shortened by 6 bases and J by 7 bases, with 22 bases between the two germline ends. CDR3 coding DNA: TGTGCCAGCTCGCAATTGGTGGGAACGGGCGGGAATTCACCCCTCCACTTT. Translating gives CASSQLVGTGGNSPLHF.

The gene calls are TRBV5-1 and TRBJ1-1; D unclear. The CDR3 has 14 amino acids. Trimming took off 3 bases at V and 0 bases at J, with 9 bases between the two ends. The germline CDR1 and CDR2 sequences are SGHRS and YFSETQ. The CDR3 protein is CASSWNTVNTEAFF. CDR3 bases: TGCGCCAGCAGCTGGAACACAGTGAACACTGAAGCTTTCTTT.

This clone turned up a few times. V is TRBV28 and J is TRBJ1-2; perhaps TRBD1 as D (6 bases). Between the trimmed V and J ends, which lost 7 bases and 0 bases, there was a span of 12 bases. The germline V gene has CDR1 MDHEN and CDR2 SYDVKM. This CDR3 spans 14 amino acids. The CDR3: CASTREGANYGYTF. The CDR3 region has the DNA TGTGCCAGCACTCGAGAGGGGGCTAACTATGGCTACACCTTC.

This chain uses TRBV7-6 with TRBJ2-7, with a tentative D call TRBD2 (7 bases). Germline V lookup: CDR1 SGHVS, CDR2 FNYEAQ. This CDR3 region has 14 residues. V dropped 1 base and J dropped 2 bases, with 9 bases sitting between them. The CDR3 nucleotides read TGTGCCAGCAGCTTAGAGGGGGGGGCCTACGAGCAGTACTTC. Translation gives CASSLEGGAYEQYF.